Sequencing of this T cell receptor (beta chain) was carried out in a study of T cells in Graves' hyperthyroidism and ophthalmopathy (dated by TCRdb to the late 2010s). Concerning the study at large: Peripheral blood was collected at initial diagnosis, before any treatment. TCR V-J signatures able to tell the groups apart were searched for in a discovery cohort of 95 to 100 patients, of whom over 40 had Graves' ophthalmopathy and 55 to 60 had stable Graves' hyperthyroidism. An independent validation cohort of 18 to 20 hyperthyroidism patients and 17 patients who later progressed to ophthalmopathy tested prospective prediction of ophthalmopathy. The 95 to 100 discovery patients were randomly split 7:3 into training and test sets. Thyroid tissue and blood T-cell repertoires from six Graves' hyperthyroidism patients were also compared in the study. Once sampling was done, hyperthyroidism patients were given methimazole at a starting dose of 30 mg daily, whereas ophthalmopathy patients were given high-dose intravenous methylprednisolone. The paper describes TCR Vbeta CDR3 sequencing of 135 peripheral blood samples, made up of 43 ophthalmopathy patients, 70 to 75 hyperthyroidism patients and roughly 17 progressor patients. What the authors observed across the whole study: A 13 V-J signature model separated ophthalmopathy from stable hyperthyroidism, with nearly 90% sensitivity and roughly 84% specificity in cross-validation and 80%/75% in testing. Most expanded thyroid clonotypes (frequency above 0.001) were also found in blood, which suggests that blood repertoires may mirror thyroid immune responses. Sample size was not statistically predetermined, and investigators were not blinded to group allocation. In validation, the model predicted progression to ophthalmopathy a median of 6.5 months before onset, with roughly 70% sensitivity and more than 72% specificity.

The TCR beta CDR3 regions were amplified from the RNA transcripts. For the first round of RT-PCR on the TCR CDR3, the HTBI primer set was used together with the Qiagen OneStep RT-PCR kit. Libraries were constructed in a second round of multiplex PCR, after which size selection and purification were performed. Sequencing of the libraries was done on an Illumina HiSeq2000 using paired-end 100 bp reads. Processing in the source paper ran as follows. SOAPnuke was used to process the raw data, throwing out any read that contained adapters or uncalled bases, had a mean Phred below 15, or lacked an exact constant-primer or identifier match. High-quality paired reads were merged with COPE v1.2.5, and unique nucleotide sequences were defined as clonotypes. MiTCR v1.1 was used to align the clonotypes against IMGT TRBV, TRBD and TRBJ reference segments. Only V-J combinations with frequency above 0.0001, covering about 99% of repertoires, were analysed. The TCS score was defined as the ratio of F50 (clonal expansion) to E x V (chaos), calculated using BLOSUM62-based TCRdist between CDR3 peptides within each V-J. Welch's t-statistics and random forest reduced roughly 500 V-J features to 13, which were used in a naive Bayes classifier (R e1071). TCRdb handled the public reads itself, with Q25 trimming in fastp and clone calling in MiXCR, and kept productive beta chains. Entries that share a CDR3 protein sequence are merged under the most common genes and DNA. The V and J calls shown here were made by TCRdb, not taken from the authors' results. This sample lists 340,000 or so distinct CDR3 sequences; around a sixth were detected once. The ten biggest clones cover around 34% of the sample.

The CDR3 holds 15 amino acids from the cysteine to the phenylalanine. CDR3 DNA only is kept here, 45 bases in frame from base 1. The germline ends are 17 bases apart after V is trimmed by 2 bases and J by 9 bases. CDR1 and CDR2, per the germline V gene (reference sequence), are MNHEY and SMNVEV. Stable Graves' hyperthyroidism was defined as the absence of progression to ophthalmopathy over 18 months of follow-up. Hyperthyroidism patients were newly diagnosed, with disease duration under 2 months, and aged 18 to 65 years. Exclusion was applied to patients with uncontrolled infections, other autoimmune diseases, pregnancy or lactation. Diagnoses relied on clinical symptoms, serum thyroxine and TRAb, thyroid ultrasound and orbital computed tomography. PBMCs were isolated from about 9.2 ml of fresh peripheral blood by Ficoll-Paque density gradient centrifugation. Total RNA was extracted with Trizol reagent, and quality was checked on an Agilent 2100 Bioanalyzer.

This clonotype was observed once. Its antigen specificity is not known. Nothing much larger sits one base from this clone, and base qualities are not available. A lone read is weak support. This receptor was taken from a man under 40 with Graves' hyperthyroidism. Source material: blood. Here the chain combines TRBV27 and TRBJ2-1; the D match is possibly TRBD1 or TRBD2, with 5 bases aligned in each. The CDR3 region has the sequence CASSLPGAQRGEQFF. Read as DNA, the sequence is TGTGCCAGCAGTTTACCCGGGGCCCAGAGGGGTGAGCAGTTCTTC.